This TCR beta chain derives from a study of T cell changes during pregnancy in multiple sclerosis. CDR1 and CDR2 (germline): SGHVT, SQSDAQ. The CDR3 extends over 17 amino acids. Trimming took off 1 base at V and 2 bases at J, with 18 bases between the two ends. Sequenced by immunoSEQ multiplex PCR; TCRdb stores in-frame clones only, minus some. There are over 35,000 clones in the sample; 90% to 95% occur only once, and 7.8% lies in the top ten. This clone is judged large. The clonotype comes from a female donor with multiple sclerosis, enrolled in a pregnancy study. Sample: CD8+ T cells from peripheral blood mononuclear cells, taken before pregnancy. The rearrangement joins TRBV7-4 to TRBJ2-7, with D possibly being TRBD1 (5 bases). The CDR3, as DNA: TGTGCCAGCAGCTTAGGAGAGTTCAGGGCACAGCCCTACGAGCAGTACTTC. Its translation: CASSLGEFRAQPYEQYF.